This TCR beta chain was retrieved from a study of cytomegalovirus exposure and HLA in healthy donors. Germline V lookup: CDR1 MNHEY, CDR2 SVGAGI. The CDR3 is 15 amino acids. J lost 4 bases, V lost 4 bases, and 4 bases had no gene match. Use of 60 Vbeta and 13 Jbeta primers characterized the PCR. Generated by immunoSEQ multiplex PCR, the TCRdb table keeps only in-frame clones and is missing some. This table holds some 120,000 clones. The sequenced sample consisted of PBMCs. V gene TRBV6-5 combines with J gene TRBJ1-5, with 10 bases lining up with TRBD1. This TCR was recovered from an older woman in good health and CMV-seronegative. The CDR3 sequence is CASSSGQGGNQPQHF. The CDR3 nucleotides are TGTGCCAGCAGTTCCGGACAGGGGGGGAATCAGCCCCAGCATTTT.